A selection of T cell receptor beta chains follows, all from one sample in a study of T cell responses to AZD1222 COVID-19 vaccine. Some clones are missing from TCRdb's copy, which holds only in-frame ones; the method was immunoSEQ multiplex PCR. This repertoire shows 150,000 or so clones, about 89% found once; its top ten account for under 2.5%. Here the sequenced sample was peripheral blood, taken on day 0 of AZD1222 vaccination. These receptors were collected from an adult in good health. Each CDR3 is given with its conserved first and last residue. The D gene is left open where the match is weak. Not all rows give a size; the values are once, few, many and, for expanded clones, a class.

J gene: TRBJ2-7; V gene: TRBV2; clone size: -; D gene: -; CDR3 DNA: TGTGCCAGCAGTGACGTCTGGGGGGCCTACGAGCAGTACTTC; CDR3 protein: CASSDVWGAYEQYF
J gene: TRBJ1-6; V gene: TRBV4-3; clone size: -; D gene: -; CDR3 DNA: TGCGCCAGCAGCCAAGAGTGGGGGAAAAATTCACCCCTCCACTTT; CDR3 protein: CASSQEWGKNSPLHF
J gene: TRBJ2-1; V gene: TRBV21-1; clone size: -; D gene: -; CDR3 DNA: TGTGCCAGCAGCTCTACCAGGGTCTATGAGCAGTTCTTC; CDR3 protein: CASSSTRVYEQFF
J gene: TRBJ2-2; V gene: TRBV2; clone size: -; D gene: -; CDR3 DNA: TGTGCCAGCAGTGACAGGGTAAACACCGGGGAGCTGTTTTTT; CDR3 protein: CASSDRVNTGELFF
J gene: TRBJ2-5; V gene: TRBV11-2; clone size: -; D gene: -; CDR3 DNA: TGTGCCAGCAGCCCCAGTAGCGATTCCTCCCAGTACTTC; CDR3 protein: CASSPSSDSSQYF
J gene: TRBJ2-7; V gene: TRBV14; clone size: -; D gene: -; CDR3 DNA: TGTGCCAGCAGCCTCGGACAGTACGAGCAGTACTTC; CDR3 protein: CASSLGQYEQYF
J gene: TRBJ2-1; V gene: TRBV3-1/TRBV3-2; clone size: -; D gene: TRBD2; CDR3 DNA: TGTGCCAGCAGCCTCGGGACTAACTACAATGAGCAGTTCTTC; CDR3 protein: CASSLGTNYNEQFF
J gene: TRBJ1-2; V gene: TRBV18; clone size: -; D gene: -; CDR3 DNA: TGTGCCAGCTCACCAGGGCAGAACTATGGCTACACCTTC; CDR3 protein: CASSPGQNYGYTF
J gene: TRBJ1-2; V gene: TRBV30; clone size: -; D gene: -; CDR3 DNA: TGTGCCTGGGAGCGGACGAGCGGCTACACCTTC; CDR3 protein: CAWERTSGYTF
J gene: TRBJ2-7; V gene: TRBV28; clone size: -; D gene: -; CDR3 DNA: TGTGCCAGCAGCCACTCGGACACCTACGAGCAGTACTTC; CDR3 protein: CASSHSDTYEQYF
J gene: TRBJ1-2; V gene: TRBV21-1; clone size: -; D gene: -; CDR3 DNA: TGTGCCAGCAGCAAAGATGTTGGCTACACCTTC; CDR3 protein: CASSKDVGYTF
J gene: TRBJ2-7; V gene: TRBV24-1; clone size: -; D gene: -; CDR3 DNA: TGTGCCACCAGTGATTTGAAGGGGTACGAGCAGTACTTC; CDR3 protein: CATSDLKGYEQYF
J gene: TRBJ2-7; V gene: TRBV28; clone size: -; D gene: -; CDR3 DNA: TGTGCCAGCAGTCTAATCCCGATGCTCGGGCGCTCCTACGAGCAGTACTTC; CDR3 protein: CASSLIPMLGRSYEQYF
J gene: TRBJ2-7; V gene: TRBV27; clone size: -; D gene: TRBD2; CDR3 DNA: TGTGCCAGCAGTTCCAACCCTCGACTAGCGGGGGCCTACGAGCAGTACTTC; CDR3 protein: CASSSNPRLAGAYEQYF
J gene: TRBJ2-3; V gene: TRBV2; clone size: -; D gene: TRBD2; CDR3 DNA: TGTGCCAGTGGGCGGGAGACGGGTAGCACAGATACGCAGTATTTT; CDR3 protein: CASGRETGSTDTQYF
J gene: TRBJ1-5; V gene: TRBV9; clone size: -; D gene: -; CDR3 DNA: TGTGCCAGCAGCGTATCGGGGGGCGCGAATCAGCCCCAGCATTTT; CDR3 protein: CASSVSGGANQPQHF
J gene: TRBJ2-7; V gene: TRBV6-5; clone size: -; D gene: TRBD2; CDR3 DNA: TGTGCCAGCAGTTACAAAACTAGCGGGGGGTCCTACGAGCAGTACTTC; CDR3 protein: CASSYKTSGGSYEQYF
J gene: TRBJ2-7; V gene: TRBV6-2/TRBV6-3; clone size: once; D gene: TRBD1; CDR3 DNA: TGTGCCAGCAGTTACTCGAGTAGGGGGACAGGGCCCTACTACGAGCAGTACTTC; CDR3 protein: CASSYSSRGTGPYYEQYF
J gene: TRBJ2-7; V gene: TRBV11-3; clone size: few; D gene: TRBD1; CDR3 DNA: TGTGCCAGCAGCTCGGGACAGGGTATCCACGAGCAGTACTTC; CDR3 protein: CASSSGQGIHEQYF
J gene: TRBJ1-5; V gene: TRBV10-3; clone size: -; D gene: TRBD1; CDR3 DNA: TGTGCCACCTCGGGGACAGGGGATCAGCCCCAGCATTTT; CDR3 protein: CATSGTGDQPQHF
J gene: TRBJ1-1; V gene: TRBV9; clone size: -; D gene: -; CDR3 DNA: TGTGCCAGCAGCCAACAGGGTATGAACACTGAAGCTTTCTTT; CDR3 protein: CASSQQGMNTEAFF
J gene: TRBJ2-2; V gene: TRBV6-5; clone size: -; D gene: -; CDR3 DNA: TGTGCCAGCAGTTACTCCCCGGGGCCTCTGGCCGGGGAGCTGTTTTTT; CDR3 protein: CASSYSPGPLAGELFF
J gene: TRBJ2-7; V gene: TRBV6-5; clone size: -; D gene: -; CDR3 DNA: TGTGCCAGCAGTTATGGCAGGATACACGAGCAGTACTTC; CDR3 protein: CASSYGRIHEQYF
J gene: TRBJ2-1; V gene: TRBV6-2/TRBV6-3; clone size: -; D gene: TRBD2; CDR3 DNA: TGTGCCAGCAGCGGACTAGCGGAATCCTACAATGAGCAGTTCTTC; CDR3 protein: CASSGLAESYNEQFF
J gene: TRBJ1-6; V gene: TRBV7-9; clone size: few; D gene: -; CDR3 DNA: TGTGCCAGCAGCCGCGGTCCAGGCTATAATTCACCCCTCCACTTT; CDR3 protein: CASSRGPGYNSPLHF
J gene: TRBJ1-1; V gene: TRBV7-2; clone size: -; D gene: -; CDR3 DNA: TGTGCCAGCAGCTTAGCAGGGTGGAACACTGAAGCTTTCTTT; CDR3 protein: CASSLAGWNTEAFF
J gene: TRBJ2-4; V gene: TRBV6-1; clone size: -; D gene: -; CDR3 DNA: TGTGCCAGCAGTTCCAGAGAATGGGCCAAAAACATTCAGTACTTC; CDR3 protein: CASSSREWAKNIQYF
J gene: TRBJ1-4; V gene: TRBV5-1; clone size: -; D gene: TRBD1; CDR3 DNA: TGCGCCAGCAAGGGACAGTCAGAGGAAAAACTGTTTTTT; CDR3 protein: CASKGQSEEKLFF
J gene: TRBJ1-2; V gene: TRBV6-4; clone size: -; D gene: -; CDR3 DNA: TGTGCCAGCAGTGATCATTTTATGGCAGACAACGTCTATGGCTACACCTTC; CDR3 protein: CASSDHFMADNVYGYTF
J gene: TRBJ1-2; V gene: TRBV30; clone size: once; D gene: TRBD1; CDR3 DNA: TGTGCCTGGAACGGACGACAGGGCCCAAAGGATGGCTACACCTTC; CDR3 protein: CAWNGRQGPKDGYTF
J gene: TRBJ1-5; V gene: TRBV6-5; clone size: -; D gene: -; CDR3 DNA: TGTGCCAGCATTTGGGGGGCTTTAAGCAATCAGCCCCAGCATTTT; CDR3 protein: CASIWGALSNQPQHF
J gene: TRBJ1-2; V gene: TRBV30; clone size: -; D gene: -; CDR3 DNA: TGTGCCTGGAGCGCTCCGGGGGCGCCAACTTCGGGCTATGGCTACACCTTC; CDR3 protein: CAWSAPGAPTSGYGYTF
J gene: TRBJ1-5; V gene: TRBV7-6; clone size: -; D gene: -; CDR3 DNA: TGTGCCAGCAGCCCCGGTACAGGGATAAATCAGCCCCAGCATTTT; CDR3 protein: CASSPGTGINQPQHF
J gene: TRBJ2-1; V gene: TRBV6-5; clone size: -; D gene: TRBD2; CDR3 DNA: TGTGCCAGCAGCATGACTAGCGGGAGCTACAATGAGCAGTTCTTC; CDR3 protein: CASSMTSGSYNEQFF
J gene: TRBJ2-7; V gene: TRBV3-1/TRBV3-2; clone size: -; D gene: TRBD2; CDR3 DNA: TGTGCCAGCAGGCGTACCCTGTCTAGCGGGGGGGCCGACGAGCAGTACTTC; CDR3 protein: CASRRTLSSGGADEQYF
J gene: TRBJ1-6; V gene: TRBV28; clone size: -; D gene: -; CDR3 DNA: TGTGCCAGCAGTTTAAAAGGACTGACGAATTCACCCCTCCACTTT; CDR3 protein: CASSLKGLTNSPLHF
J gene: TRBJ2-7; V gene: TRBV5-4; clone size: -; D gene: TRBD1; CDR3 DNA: TGTGCCAGCAGCGGGACAGGGGCCTACGAGCAGTACTTC; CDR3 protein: CASSGTGAYEQYF
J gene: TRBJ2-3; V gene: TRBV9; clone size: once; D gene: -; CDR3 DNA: TGTGCCAGCACCTCATCAGGGGCTGGGGCGCAGTATTTT; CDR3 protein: CASTSSGAGAQYF
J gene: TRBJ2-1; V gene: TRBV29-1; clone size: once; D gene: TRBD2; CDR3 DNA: TGCAGCGTTCAAGCACTAGCGGGAGAGACAAAGGGGCAGTTCTTC; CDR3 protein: CSVQALAGETKGQFF
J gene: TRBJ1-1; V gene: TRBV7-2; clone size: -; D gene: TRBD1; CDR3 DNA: TGTGCCAGCAGCTTAGGGGACAGGGTGAACACTGAAGCTTTCTTT; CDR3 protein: CASSLGDRVNTEAFF
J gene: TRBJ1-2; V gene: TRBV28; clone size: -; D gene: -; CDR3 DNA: TGTGCCAGCAGGCCCGGACGGAACTATGGCTACACCTTC; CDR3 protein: CASRPGRNYGYTF
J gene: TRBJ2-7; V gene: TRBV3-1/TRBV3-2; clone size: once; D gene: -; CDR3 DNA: TGTGCCAGCAGCCAAGGGGGTGCCAGGGCCACCTACGAGCAGTACTTC; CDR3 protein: CASSQGGARATYEQYF
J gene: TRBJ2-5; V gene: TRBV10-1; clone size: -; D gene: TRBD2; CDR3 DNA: TGCGCCAGCAGCGAGGGAGGGGCACCCAAAGAGACCCAGTACTTC; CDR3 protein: CASSEGGAPKETQYF
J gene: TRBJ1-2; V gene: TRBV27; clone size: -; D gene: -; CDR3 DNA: TGTGCCAGCAGTTCCAGGGCGCCCGCCTATGGCTACACCTTC; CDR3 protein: CASSSRAPAYGYTF
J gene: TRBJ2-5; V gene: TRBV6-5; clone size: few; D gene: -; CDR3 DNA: TGTGCCAGGGCCCCAGACGAAGAGACCCAGTACTTC; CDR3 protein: CARAPDEETQYF
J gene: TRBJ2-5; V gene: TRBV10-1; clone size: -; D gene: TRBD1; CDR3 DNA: TGCGCCAGCAGTGGGCACATGGGACAGGAGCAAGAGACCCAGTACTTC; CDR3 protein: CASSGHMGQEQETQYF
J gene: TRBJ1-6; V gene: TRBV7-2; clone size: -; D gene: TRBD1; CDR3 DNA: TGTGCCAGCAGCTCACTGACAGGGGGGAATTCACCCCTCCACTTT; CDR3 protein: CASSSLTGGNSPLHF
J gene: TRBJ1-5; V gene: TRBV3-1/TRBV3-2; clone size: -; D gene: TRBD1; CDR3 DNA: TGTGCCAGCAGTTGCGCCCCGGGACAGGGTAGCAATCAGCCCCAGCATTTT; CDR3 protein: CASSCAPGQGSNQPQHF
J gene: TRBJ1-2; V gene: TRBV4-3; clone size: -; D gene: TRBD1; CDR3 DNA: TGCGCCAGCAGACAGGGGGCTGGGGGCTACACCTTC; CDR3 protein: CASRQGAGGYTF
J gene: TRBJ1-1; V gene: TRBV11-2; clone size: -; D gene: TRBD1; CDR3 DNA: TGTGCCAGCAGCTACGACAGGGTGACTGAAGCTTTCTTT; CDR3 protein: CASSYDRVTEAFF
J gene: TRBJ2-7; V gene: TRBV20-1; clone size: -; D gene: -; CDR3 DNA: TGCAGTGCTACAGGAACCTACGAGCAGTACTTC; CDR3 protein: CSATGTYEQYF